The text below deals with one TCR beta chain. The data derive from a study of blood T cell repertoires in COVID-19. Study in general: The United States, Italy and Spain supplied acute and convalescent COVID-19 samples.

Germline V gives CDR1 MNHEY, CDR2 SMNVEV (reference sequence). Trimming stripped 10 bases from V and 4 bases from J, with 19 bases between. The CDR3 totals 15 residues. The repertoire was sequenced with immunoSEQ multiplex PCR; TCRdb's copy has only in-frame clones and lacks some. The sample consists of 150,000 to 200,000 clones, approximately 84% of them appearing once. The TCR was taken from a human donor with acute or convalescent COVID-19. The donor label of this sample is uncertain. Material for sequencing was peripheral blood. The chain combines TRBV27 with TRBJ2-2, with D perhaps TRBD1 (6 bases). The CDR3 loop reads CATQVLGALTGELFF. The CDR3 nucleotides are TGTGCCACCCAGGTGTTGGGGGCCCTCACCGGGGAGCTGTTTTTT.